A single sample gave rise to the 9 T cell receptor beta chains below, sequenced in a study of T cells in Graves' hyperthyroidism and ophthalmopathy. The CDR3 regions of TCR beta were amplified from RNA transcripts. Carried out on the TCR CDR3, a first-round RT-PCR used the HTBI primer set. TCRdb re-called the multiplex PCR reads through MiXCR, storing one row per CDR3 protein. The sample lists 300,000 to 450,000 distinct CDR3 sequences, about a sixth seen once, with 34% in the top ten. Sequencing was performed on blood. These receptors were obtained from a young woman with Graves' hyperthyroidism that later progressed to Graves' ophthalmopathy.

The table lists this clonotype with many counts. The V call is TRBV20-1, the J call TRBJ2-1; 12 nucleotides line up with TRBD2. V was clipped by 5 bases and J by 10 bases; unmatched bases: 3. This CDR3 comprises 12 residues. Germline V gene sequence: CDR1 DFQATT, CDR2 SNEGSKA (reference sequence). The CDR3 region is CSAATSGGEQFF. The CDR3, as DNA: TGCAGTGCTGCGACTAGCGGGGGAGAGCAGTTCTTC.

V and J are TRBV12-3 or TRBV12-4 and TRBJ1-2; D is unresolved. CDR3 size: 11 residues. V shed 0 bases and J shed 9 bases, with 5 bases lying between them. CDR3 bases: TGTGCCAGCAGTTTAGCCCGGCGCTACACCTTC. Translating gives CASSLARRYTF.

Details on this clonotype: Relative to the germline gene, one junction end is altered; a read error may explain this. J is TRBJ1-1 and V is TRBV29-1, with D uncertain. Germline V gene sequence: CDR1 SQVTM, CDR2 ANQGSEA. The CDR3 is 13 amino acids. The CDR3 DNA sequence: TGCGGCGTTGAAGTGGCGACGAACACTGAAGCTTTCTTT. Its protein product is CGVEVATNTEAFF.

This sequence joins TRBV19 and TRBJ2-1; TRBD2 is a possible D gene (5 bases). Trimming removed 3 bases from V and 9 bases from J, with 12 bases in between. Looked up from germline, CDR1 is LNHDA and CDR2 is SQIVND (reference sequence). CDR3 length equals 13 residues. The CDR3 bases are TGTGCCAGTAGTATTTTAGCGATCGGTGAGCAGTTCTTC. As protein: CASSILAIGEQFF.

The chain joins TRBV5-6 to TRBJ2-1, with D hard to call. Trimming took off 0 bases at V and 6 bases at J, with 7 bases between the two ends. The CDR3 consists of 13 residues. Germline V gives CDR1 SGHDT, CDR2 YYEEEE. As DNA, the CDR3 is TGTGCCAGCAGCTTGGGCTATCCCAATGAGCAGTTCTTC. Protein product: CASSLGYPNEQFF. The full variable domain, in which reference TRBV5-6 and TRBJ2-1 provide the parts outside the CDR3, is DAGVTQSPTHLIKTRGQQVTLRCSPKSGHDTVSWYQQALGQGPQFIFQYYEEEERQRGNFPDRFSGHQFPNYSSELNVNALLLGDSALYLCASSLGYPNEQFFGPGTRLTVL.

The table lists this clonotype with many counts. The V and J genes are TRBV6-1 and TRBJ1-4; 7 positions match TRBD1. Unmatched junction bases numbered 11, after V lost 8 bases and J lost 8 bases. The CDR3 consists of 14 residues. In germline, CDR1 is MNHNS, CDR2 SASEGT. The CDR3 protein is CASGKGAEGEKLFF. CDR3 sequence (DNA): TGTGCCAGCGGAAAGGGGGCGGAGGGGGAAAAACTGTTTTTT.

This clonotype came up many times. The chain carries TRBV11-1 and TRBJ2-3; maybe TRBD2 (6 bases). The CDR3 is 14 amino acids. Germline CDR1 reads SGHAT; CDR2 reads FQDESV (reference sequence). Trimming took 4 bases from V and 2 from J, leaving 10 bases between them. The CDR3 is CASSYGGTTDTQYF. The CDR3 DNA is TGTGCCAGCAGCTACGGCGGGACCACAGATACGCAGTATTTT. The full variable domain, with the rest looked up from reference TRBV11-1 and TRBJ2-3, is EAEVAQSPRYKITEKSQAVAFWCDPISGHATLYWYRQILGQGPELLVQFQDESVVDDSQLPKDRFSAERLKGVDSTLKIQPAELGDSAMYLCASSYGGTTDTQYFGPGTRLTVL.

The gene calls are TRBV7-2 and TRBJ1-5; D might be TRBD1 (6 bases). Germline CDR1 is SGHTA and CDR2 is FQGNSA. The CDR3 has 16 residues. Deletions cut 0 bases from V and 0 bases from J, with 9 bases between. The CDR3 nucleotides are TGTGCCAGCAGCTTAGCTCGACAGGTTAGCAATCAGCCCCAGCATTTT. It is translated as CASSLARQVSNQPQHF.

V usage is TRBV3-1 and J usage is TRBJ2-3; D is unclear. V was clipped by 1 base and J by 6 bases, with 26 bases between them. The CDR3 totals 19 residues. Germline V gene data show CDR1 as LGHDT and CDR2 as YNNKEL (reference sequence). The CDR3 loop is CASSQARPAQPILDDTQYF. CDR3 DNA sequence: TGTGCCAGCAGCCAAGCTCGGCCAGCGCAACCTATTCTGGACGATACGCAGTATTTT.